The 15 T cell receptor beta chains presented below share a single source sample, sequenced in a study of blood T cell repertoires in COVID-19. Sequencing used immunoSEQ multiplex PCR; TCRdb keeps in-frame clones, though not all of them. The sample records around 150,000 clones, 84% being singletons. Sample: peripheral blood. Source of these receptors: a woman aged 55-70 years with acute or convalescent COVID-19.

The chain employs TRBV11-3 and TRBJ2-1, with TRBD2 matching over 13 bases. The CDR3 sequence is 20 residues long. Germline-derived CDR1 and CDR2 are SGHNT and YENEEA. With 0 bases clipped from V and 6 bases from J, the junction kept 14 bases outside the gene matches. This chain's CDR3 is CASSLDRSTWTSGSPNEQFF. The DNA for the CDR3 is TGTGCCAGCAGCTTAGATCGGTCGACATGGACTAGCGGGAGTCCCAATGAGCAGTTCTTC.

J is TRBJ2-2 and V is TRBV5-1; a weak D match, TRBD2 (6 bases). This CDR3 has 15 amino acids. V was pared by 5 bases and J by 5 bases, with 16 bases between. Germline CDR1 reads SGHRS; CDR2 reads YFSETQ. The CDR3 bases are TGCGCCAGCAGTATCGGGGGAGTGGGAACCGGGGAGCTGTTTTTT. Translated, it gives CASSIGGVGTGELFF.

This clone was observed a handful of times. The chain's CDR3 is CASSHKREPYEQYF. The CDR3 DNA follows: TGTGCCAGCAGCCATAAGCGGGAGCCCTACGAGCAGTACTTC. The rearrangement links TRBV7-2 to TRBJ2-7; 8 bases match TRBD2. The CDR3 contains 14 residues. V shed 5 bases, J shed 2 bases, and the junction held 5 bases outside the gene matches. CDR1 is SGHTA, CDR2 FQGNSA, per germline.

J is TRBJ1-2 and V is TRBV6-5; D ambiguous. Looked up from germline, CDR1 is MNHEY and CDR2 is SVGAGI. Trimming took off 6 bases at V and 5 bases at J, with 13 bases between the two ends. The CDR3 runs 13 residues. CDR3 bases: TGTGCCAGCAGCCGGGGAAGGGAATATGGCTACACCTTC. Translating gives CASSRGREYGYTF.

V is TRBV24-1 and J is TRBJ2-7; tentatively, D is TRBD1 (6 bases). There are 19 residues in the CDR3. V gave up 2 bases and J gave up 2 bases, with 24 bases separating them. CDR1 and CDR2 from the germline V gene are KGHDR and SFDVKD. CDR3: CATSDSGNPNRDNAYEQYF. The CDR3 bases are TGTGCCACCAGTGATTCCGGCAACCCAAACCGGGACAACGCCTACGAGCAGTACTTC.

This chain connects TRBV6-5 to TRBJ1-1; 8 nucleotides match TRBD1. The CDR3 consists of 13 residues. Germline assignment: CDR1 MNHEY and CDR2 SVGAGI. V dropped 9 bases and J dropped 3; count of bases not matched to a gene: 6. The CDR3, as DNA: TGTGCCAGTAGAGGACAGGGCGACACTGAAGCTTTCTTT. Translation: CASRGQGDTEAFF.

This chain links TRBV14 with TRBJ1-6, with 7 bases that match TRBD1. CDR1 and CDR2 (germline): SGHDN, FVKESK. The ends lost 5 bases at V and 10 bases at J; junction bases unmatched: 8. CDR3 size: 14 residues. The CDR3 DNA reads as TGTGCCAGCAGCGAAGGGGGCTTTAGATCACCCCTCCACTTT. Its protein product is CASSEGGFRSPLHF. The complete variable domain, with remaining parts taken from reference TRBV14 and TRBJ1-6, reads EAGVTQFPSHSVIEKGQTVTLRCDPISGHDNLYWYRRVMGKEIKFLLHFVKESKQDESGMPNNRFLAERTGGTYSTLKVQPAELEDSGVYFCASSEGGFRSPLHFGNGTRLTVT.

The chain has TRBV10-3 and TRBJ2-2; D gene ambiguous. Germline CDR1 ENHRY, CDR2 SYGVKD. The germline V and J ends were trimmed by 2 bases and 2 bases, with 6 bases remaining between them. There are 14 residues in the CDR3. The CDR3 reads CAISELDNTGELFF. CDR3 sequence (DNA): TGTGCCATCAGTGAGCTAGATAACACCGGGGAGCTGTTTTTT.

The chain uses TRBV14 and TRBJ1-1, with a weak D call TRBD1 (5 bases). V was cut by 4 bases and J by 1 base, with 7 bases left in between. CDR3 size: 13 residues. CDR1 and CDR2 from the germline V gene are SGHDN and FVKESK. CDR3 protein: CASSRTGNTEAFF. Written as DNA, the CDR3 is TGTGCCAGCAGCCGCACAGGGAACACTGAAGCTTTCTTT.

This rearrangement joins TRBV10-3 to TRBJ2-7, with TRBD1 identical over 9 bases. This CDR3 contains 13 residues. Germline CDR1 is ENHRY and CDR2 is SYGVKD. Trimming took 10 bases from V and 5 from J; bases not matched to a gene: 9. The CDR3 coding sequence is TGTGCCAGCCAAAGGACAGGGGACGACGAGCAGTACTTC. Translating gives CASQRTGDDEQYF.

CDR3 loop: CASNPGGVGYTF. For the CDR3, the DNA is TGTGCCAGCAACCCGGGGGGCGTTGGCTACACCTTC. The chain employs TRBV6-5 and TRBJ1-2, with D maybe TRBD1 (6 bases). Germline V gives CDR1 MNHEY, CDR2 SVGAGI. The CDR3 extends over 12 amino acids. V lost 7 bases and J 7 bases, leaving 13 bases between the germline ends.

The CDR3 is CATSEPGGDWEQFF. The CDR3 DNA is TGTGCCACCAGTGAGCCCGGGGGGGATTGGGAGCAGTTCTTC. J is TRBJ2-1 and V is TRBV24-1; 8 nucleotides agree with TRBD2. Per germline, CDR1 KGHDR and CDR2 SFDVKD. The CDR3 totals 14 residues. Trimming took 4 bases from V and 10 from J; bases not matched to a gene: 8.

The chain employs TRBV2 and TRBJ1-5, with D possibly matching TRBD1 (5 bases). Germline-derived CDR1 and CDR2 are SNHLY and FYNNEI. The germline V and J ends were trimmed by 6 bases and 5 bases, with 17 bases remaining between them. CDR3 length: 15 amino acids. CDR3 sequence reads: CASRQDIPSYQPQHF. CDR3 in DNA: TGTGCCAGCAGACAGGACATTCCCTCCTATCAGCCCCAGCATTTT.

The chain recombines TRBV19 with TRBJ2-7; weak D call: TRBD1 (5 bases). V was trimmed by 5 bases and J by 1 base, leaving 21 bases between them. The CDR3 runs 17 residues. The V gene's germline CDR1 is LNHDA and CDR2 SQIVND (reference sequence). The CDR3 DNA is TGTGCCAGTAGTTTCTCCCGGACAACACCTACGTCCTACGAGCAGTACTTC. Its protein product is CASSFSRTTPTSYEQYF.

The CDR3 is CASSSPTRVPDTQYF. The DNA for the CDR3 is TGTGCCAGCAGCTCCCCCACTAGAGTTCCAGATACGCAGTATTTT. The chain is built from TRBV7-2 and TRBJ2-3; TRBD2 might be the D (5 bases). The CDR3 sequence is 15 residues long. The germline gives CDR1 SGHTA, CDR2 FQGNSA. Trimming took off 4 bases at V and 4 bases at J, with 15 bases between the two ends.